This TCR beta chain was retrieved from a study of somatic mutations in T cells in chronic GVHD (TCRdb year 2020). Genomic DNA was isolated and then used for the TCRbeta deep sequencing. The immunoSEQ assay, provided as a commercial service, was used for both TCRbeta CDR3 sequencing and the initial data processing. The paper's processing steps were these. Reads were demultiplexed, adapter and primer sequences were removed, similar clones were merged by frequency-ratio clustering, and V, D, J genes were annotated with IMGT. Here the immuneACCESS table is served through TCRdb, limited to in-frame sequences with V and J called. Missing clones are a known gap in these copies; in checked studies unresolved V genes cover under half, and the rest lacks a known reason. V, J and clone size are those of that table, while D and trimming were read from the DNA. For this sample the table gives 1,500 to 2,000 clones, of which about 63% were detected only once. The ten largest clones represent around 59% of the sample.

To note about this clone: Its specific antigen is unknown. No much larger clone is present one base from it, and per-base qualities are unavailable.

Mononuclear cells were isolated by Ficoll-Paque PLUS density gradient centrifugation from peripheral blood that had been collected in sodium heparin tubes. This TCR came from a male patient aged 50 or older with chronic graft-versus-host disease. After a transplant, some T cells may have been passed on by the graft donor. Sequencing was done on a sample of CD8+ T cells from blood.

The CDR3 has the sequence CASSLEISGSQETQYF. The DNA sequence is TGTGCCAGCAGCTTAGAGATTAGCGGAAGCCAAGAGACCCAGTACTTC. Recombination joined TRBV11-2 with TRBJ2-5, and possibly TRBD2, on 6 matching bases. V loses 0 bases of germline sequence and J loses 1 base, and the interval between the two ends is 12 bases. Reading the germline V gene gives CDR1 SGHAT and CDR2 FQNNGV. Reading from cysteine to phenylalanine, the CDR3 counts 16 amino acids. Only the CDR3 DNA is retained, 48 bases long and in frame from the first base.